Following are 7 T cell receptor beta chains from one sample sequenced in a study of blood T cell repertoires in COVID-19. Assay: immunoSEQ multiplex PCR; the TCRdb copy retains only in-frame clones and omits some. Of approximately 110,000 clones listed, 85% were seen once; the top ten hold 3.2%. Sequenced input: peripheral blood. The receptors were gathered from a woman older than 75 with COVID-19, enrolled during active disease.

The V call is TRBV24-1, the J call TRBJ2-5; no clear D. The CDR3 extends over 14 amino acids. V was pared by 4 bases and J by 3 bases, with 11 bases between. Germline V lookup: CDR1 KGHDR, CDR2 SFDVKD. CDR3: CATSDRQVEETQYF. The CDR3 region has the DNA TGTGCCACCAGTGACCGCCAGGTGGAAGAGACCCAGTACTTC.

This clone was observed once. The chain joins TRBV2 to TRBJ2-1; 12 nucleotides line up with TRBD1. V lost 8 bases, J lost 6 bases, and 5 bases stayed unmatched. Germline V gene sequence: CDR1 SNHLY, CDR2 FYNNEI. The CDR3 contains 14 residues. This CDR3 is CASWGQGASNEQFF. CDR3 bases: TGTGCCAGCTGGGGACAGGGGGCATCCAATGAGCAGTTCTTC.

This clone was picked up one time. The genes are TRBV18 and TRBJ1-4; 7 positions agree with TRBD1. Trimming at V came to 5 bases and at J to 8 bases, leaving 8 bases not matched to a gene. CDR1 is KGHSH and CDR2 is LQKENI in the germline V gene. CDR3 length: 14 residues. Written as DNA, the CDR3 is TGTGCCAGCTCAACCAAGGGGGCAGGGGAAAAACTGTTTTTT. Amino acid sequence: CASSTKGAGEKLFF.

This chain uses TRBV11-2 with TRBJ1-2; no definite D call. The CDR3 extends over 13 amino acids. Germline CDR1 reads SGHAT; CDR2 reads FQNNGV. Trimming cost V 0 bases and J 10 bases, with 12 bases left between them. In nucleotides, the CDR3 is TGTGCCAGCAGCTTAGAATATGGCCAGGACTACACCTTC. It translates to CASSLEYGQDYTF.

This clone turned up a few times. This chain connects TRBV3-1 (or the pseudogene TRBV3-2) to TRBJ1-5, with 8 positions matching TRBD1. The CDR3 has 14 amino acids. Trimming removed 3 bases from V and 2 bases from J; junction bases left unmatched: 0. Germline-derived CDR1 and CDR2 are LGHDT and YNNKEL (reference sequence). The CDR3 protein is CASSQGQGNQPQHF. The CDR3 DNA reads TGTGCCAGCAGCCAGGGACAGGGCAATCAGCCCCAGCATTTT.

J is TRBJ2-2 and V is TRBV5-1; perhaps TRBD1 as D (5 bases). Germline V gene lookup returns CDR1 SGHRS and CDR2 YFSETQ. Trimming cost V 4 bases and J 2 bases, with 12 bases left between them. This CDR3 is built from 15 residues. DNA for the CDR3: TGCGCCAGCAGCGAACAGGACATTAACACCGGGGAGCTGTTTTTT. It codes for CASSEQDINTGELFF.

The chain links TRBV2 to TRBJ2-3, with a tentative D call TRBD1 (5 bases). The CDR3 totals 15 residues. V lost 3 bases and J 1 base, leaving 11 bases between the germline ends. Germline CDR1 is SNHLY and CDR2 is FYNNEI. CDR3 sequence (DNA): TGTGCCAGCAGTGATAGGGGTGGGGGCACAGATACGCAGTATTTT. Translation: CASSDRGGGTDTQYF. The full variable domain, its missing parts supplied by reference TRBV2 and TRBJ2-3, is EPEVTQTPSHQVTQMGQEVILRCVPISNHLYFYWYRQILGQKVEFLVSFYNNEISEKSEIFDDQFSVERPDGSNFTLKIRSTKLEDSAMYFCASSDRGGGTDTQYFGPGTRLTVL.